This T cell receptor beta chain was profiled in a study of T cell responses to AZD1222 COVID-19 vaccine. CDR1 is ENHRY and CDR2 is SYGVKD in the germline V gene. The CDR3 runs to 15 residues. The ends lost 3 bases at V and 5 bases at J; junction bases unmatched: 9. Whole-study findings and limits: Increased Spike-specific TCR breadth and depth were observed after two AZD1222 doses. Repertoire samples came only from after the peak T cell response. The study reported that nearly half of spike-specific TCRs target unmutated variant regions.

In regard to this clone: Its antigen is currently unknown.

Assay: immunoSEQ multiplex PCR; the TCRdb copy retains only in-frame clones and omits some. The sample has 100,000 to 150,000 clones, over 80% seen once. The chain is built from TRBV10-3 and TRBJ1-2; 7 bases align to TRBD1. The sequencing used peripheral blood, collected on day 0 of AZD1222 vaccination. This TCR came from an adult in good health. As DNA, the CDR3 is TGTGCCATCAGTGAAACAGGGGAGGGGGTATATGGCTACACCTTC. It yields the protein CAISETGEGVYGYTF.